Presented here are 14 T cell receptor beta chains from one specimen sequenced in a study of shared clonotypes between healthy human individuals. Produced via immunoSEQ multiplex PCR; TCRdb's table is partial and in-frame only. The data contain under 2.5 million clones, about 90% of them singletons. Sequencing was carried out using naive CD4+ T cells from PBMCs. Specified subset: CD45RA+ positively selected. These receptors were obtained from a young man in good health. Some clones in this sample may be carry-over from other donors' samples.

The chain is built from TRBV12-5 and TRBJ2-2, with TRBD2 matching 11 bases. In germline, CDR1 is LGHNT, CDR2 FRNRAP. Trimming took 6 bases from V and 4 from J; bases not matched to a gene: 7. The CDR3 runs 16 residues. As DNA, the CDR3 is TGTGCTAGTGGCTCAACTAGCGGGAGAATCACCGGGGAGCTGTTTTTT. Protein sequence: CASGSTSGRITGELFF.

CDR3 sequence: CASITGVGGPTWTGELFF. DNA for the CDR3: TGTGCCAGCATCACAGGGGTGGGAGGACCAACTTGGACCGGGGAGCTGTTTTTT. V is TRBV11-2 and J is TRBJ2-2; D possibly corresponds to TRBD1 (7 bases). CDR1 is SGHAT and CDR2 is FQNNGV in the germline V gene. Trimming pared 7 bases from V and 5 bases from J, leaving 26 bases between. The CDR3 contains 18 residues.

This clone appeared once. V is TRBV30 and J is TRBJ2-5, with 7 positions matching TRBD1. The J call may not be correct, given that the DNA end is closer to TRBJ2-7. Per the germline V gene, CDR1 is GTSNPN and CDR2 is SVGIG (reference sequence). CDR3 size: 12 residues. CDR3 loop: CAWSGTGGEQYF. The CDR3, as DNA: TGTGCCTGGAGTGGGACAGGTGGCGAGCAGTACTTC.

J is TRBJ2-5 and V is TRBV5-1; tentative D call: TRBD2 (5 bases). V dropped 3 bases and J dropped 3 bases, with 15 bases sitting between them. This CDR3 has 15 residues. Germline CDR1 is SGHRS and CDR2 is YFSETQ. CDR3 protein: CASSSVLTGKETQYF. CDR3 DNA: TGCGCCAGCAGCTCCGTCTTGACGGGAAAAGAGACCCAGTACTTC.

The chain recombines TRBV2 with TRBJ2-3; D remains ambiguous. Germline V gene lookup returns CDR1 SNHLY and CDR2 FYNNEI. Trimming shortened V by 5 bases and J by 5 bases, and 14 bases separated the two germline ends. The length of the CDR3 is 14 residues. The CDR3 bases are TGTGCCAGCAGTATGGTAGTTACGGGAGATACGCAGTATTTT. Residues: CASSMVVTGDTQYF.

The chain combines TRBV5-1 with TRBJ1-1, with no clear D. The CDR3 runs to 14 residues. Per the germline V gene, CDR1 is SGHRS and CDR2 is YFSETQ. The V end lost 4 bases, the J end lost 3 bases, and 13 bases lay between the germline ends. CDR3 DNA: TGCGCCAGCAGCCCGGGCTTCCAGGACACTGAAGCTTTCTTT. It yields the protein CASSPGFQDTEAFF. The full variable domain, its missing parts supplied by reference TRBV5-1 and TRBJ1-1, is KAGVTQTPRYLIKTRGQQVTLSCSPISGHRSVSWYQQTPGQGLQFLFEYFSETQRNKGNFPGRFSGRQFSNSRSEMNVSTLELGDSALYLCASSPGFQDTEAFFGQGTRLTVV.

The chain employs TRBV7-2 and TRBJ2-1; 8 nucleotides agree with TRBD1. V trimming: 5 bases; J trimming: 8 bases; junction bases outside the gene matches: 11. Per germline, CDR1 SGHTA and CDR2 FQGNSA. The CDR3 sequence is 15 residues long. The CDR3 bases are TGTGCCAGCAGCCCTAGCTGGCAGGGGGCGTATGAGCAGTTCTTC. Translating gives CASSPSWQGAYEQFF.

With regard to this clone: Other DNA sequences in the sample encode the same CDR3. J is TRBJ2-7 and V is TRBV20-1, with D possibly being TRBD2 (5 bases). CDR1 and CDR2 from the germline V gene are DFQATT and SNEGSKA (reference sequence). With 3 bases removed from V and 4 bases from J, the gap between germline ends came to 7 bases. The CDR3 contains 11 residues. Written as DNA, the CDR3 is TGCAGTGCTAGCCGGACTTACGAGCAGTACTTC. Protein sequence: CSASRTYEQYF.

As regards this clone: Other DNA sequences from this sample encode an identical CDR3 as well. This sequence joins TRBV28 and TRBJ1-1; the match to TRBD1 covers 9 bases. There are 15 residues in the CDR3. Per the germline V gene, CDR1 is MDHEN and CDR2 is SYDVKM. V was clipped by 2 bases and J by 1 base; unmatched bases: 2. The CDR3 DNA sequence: TGTGCCAGCAGTTTACTGGGACAGGGGAACACTGAAGCTTTCTTT. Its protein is CASSLLGQGNTEAFF.

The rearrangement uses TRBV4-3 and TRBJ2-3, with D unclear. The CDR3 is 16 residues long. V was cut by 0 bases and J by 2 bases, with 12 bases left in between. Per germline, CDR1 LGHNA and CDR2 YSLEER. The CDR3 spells CASSQDFGGITDTQYF. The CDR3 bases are TGCGCCAGCAGCCAAGATTTTGGCGGTATCACAGATACGCAGTATTTT.

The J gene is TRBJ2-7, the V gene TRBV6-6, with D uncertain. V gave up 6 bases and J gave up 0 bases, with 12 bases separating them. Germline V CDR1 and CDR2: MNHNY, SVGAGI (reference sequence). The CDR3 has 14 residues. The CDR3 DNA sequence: TGTGCCAGCAGAGGGCCCGCGAGCTCCTACGAGCAGTACTTC. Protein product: CASRGPASSYEQYF.

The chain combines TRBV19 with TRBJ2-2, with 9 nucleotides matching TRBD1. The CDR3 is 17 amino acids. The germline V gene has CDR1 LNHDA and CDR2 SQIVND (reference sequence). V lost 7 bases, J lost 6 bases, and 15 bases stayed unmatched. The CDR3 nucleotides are TGTGCCAGTAAGAGGCAAGGACAGGGGATTTTCGCCGGGGAGCTGTTTTTT. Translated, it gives CASKRQGQGIFAGELFF.

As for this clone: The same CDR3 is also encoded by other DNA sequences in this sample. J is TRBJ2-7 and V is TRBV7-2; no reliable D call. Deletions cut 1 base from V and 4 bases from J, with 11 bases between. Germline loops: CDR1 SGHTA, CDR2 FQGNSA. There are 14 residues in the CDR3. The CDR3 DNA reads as TGTGCCAGCAGCTTAGGTTCCCGGAGTTACGAGCAGTACTTC. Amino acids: CASSLGSRSYEQYF.

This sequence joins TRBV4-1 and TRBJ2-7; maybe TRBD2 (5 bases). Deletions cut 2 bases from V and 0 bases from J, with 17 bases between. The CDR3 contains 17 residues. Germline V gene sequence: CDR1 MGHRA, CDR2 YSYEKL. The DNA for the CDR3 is TGCGCCAGCAGCCAAACAAACCTATGGACTGACTCCTACGAGCAGTACTTC. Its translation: CASSQTNLWTDSYEQYF.